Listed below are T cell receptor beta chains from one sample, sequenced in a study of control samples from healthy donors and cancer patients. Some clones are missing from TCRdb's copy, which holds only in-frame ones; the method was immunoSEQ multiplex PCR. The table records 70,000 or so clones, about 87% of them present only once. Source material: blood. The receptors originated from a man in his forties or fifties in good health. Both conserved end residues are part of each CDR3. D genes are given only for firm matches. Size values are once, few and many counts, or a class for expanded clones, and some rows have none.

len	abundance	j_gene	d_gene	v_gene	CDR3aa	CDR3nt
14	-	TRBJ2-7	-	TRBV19	CASSRDVGPDEQYF	TGTGCCAGTAGCCGGGACGTGGGGCCGGACGAGCAGTACTTC
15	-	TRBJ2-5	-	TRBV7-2	CASSPGPARRETQYF	TGTGCCAGCAGCCCCGGCCCGGCTAGGCGAGAGACCCAGTACTTC
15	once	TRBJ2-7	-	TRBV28	CASSLWQSSSYEQYF	TGTGCCAGCAGTTTGTGGCAGTCGAGCTCCTACGAGCAGTACTTC
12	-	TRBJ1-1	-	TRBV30	CAWSEVGVEAFF	TGTGCCTGGAGTGAAGTGGGGGTTGAAGCTTTCTTT
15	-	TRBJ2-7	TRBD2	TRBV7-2	CASSSWDYRSYEQYF	TGTGCCAGCAGCTCTTGGGACTACCGCTCCTACGAGCAGTACTTC
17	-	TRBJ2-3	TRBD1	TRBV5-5	CASSLKLQGLAPDTQYF	TGTGCCAGCAGCTTAAAATTACAGGGGCTTGCACCGGATACGCAGTATTTT
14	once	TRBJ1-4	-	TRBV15	CATSRGGAREKLFF	TGTGCCACCAGCAGAGGGGGGGCGCGAGAAAAACTGTTTTTT
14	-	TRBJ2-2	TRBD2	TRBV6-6	CASRESGRGGELFF	TGTGCCAGCAGGGAGAGCGGGAGGGGCGGGGAGCTGTTTTTT
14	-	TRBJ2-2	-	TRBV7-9	CASKGTANTGELFF	TGTGCCAGCAAAGGGACTGCGAACACCGGGGAGCTGTTTTTT
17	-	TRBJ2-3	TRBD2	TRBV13	CASSPTSGRVRTDTQYF	TGTGCCAGCAGCCCCACTAGCGGGAGGGTGCGCACAGATACGCAGTATTTT
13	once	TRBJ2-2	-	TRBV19	CASTTTDGRELFF	TGTGCCAGTACCACTACGGACGGCCGGGAGCTGTTTTTT
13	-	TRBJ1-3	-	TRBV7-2	CATSGGSGNTIYF	TGTGCCACCTCGGGGGGGTCTGGAAACACCATATATTTT
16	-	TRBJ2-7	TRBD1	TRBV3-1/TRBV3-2	CASSQDLVQGVYEQYF	TGTGCCAGCAGCCAAGATCTTGTACAGGGGGTATACGAGCAGTACTTC
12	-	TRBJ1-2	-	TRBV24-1	CATSDPYEGYTF	TGTGCCACCAGTGATCCCTATGAAGGCTACACCTTC
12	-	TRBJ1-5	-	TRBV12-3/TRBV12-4	CASTYSNQPQHF	TGTGCCAGCACCTATAGCAATCAGCCCCAGCATTTT
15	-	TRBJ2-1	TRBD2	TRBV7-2	CASSLGTSGGDEQFF	TGTGCCAGCAGCTTAGGGACTAGCGGAGGGGATGAGCAGTTCTTC
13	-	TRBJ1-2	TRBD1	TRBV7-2	CASSPQGAAGPTF	TGTGCCAGCAGCCCACAGGGGGCCGCAGGTCCCACCTTC
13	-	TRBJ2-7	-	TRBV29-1	CSVVASDSRVEAF	TGCAGCGTTGTTGCGTCTGACTCTAGGGTGGAGGCTTTC
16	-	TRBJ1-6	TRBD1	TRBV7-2	CASSKQGLGYNSPLHF	TGTGCCAGCAGCAAACAGGGGCTTGGATATAATTCACCCCTCCACTTT
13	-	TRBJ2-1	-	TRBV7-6	CASRGTLPNEQFF	TGTGCCAGCAGGGGGACTTTACCCAATGAGCAGTTCTTC
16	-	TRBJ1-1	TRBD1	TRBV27	CASSTGGEFWNTEAFF	TGTGCCAGCAGTACAGGGGGCGAGTTTTGGAACACTGAAGCTTTCTTT
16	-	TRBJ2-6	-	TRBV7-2	CASSSSTLSGANVLTF	TGTGCCAGCAGCTCTTCAACCTTGTCTGGGGCCAACGTCCTGACTTTC
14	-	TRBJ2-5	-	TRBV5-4	CASSLEGGSETQYF	TGTGCCAGCAGCTTGGAAGGGGGGTCAGAGACCCAGTACTTC
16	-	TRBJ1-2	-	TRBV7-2	CASSLGRRRANYGYTF	TGTGCCAGCAGCTTAGGACGGAGACGAGCTAACTATGGCTACACCTTC
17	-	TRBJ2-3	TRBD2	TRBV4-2	CASSQDEGTSATDTQYF	TGTGCCAGCAGCCAAGATGAGGGGACTAGCGCCACAGATACGCAGTATTTT
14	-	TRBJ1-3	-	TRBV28	CASSSLGAGNTIYF	TGTGCCAGCAGTTCACTGGGGGCGGGAAACACCATATATTTT
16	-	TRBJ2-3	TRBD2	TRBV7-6	CASSLGGGGPADTQYF	TGTGCCAGCAGCTTAGGGGGGGGAGGGCCCGCAGATACGCAGTATTTT
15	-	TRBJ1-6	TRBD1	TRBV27	CASSLIGQGNSPLHF	TGTGCCAGCAGTTTAATAGGACAGGGTAATTCACCCCTCCACTTT
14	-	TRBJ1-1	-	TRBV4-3	CASSSRLLRTEAFF	TGCGCCAGCAGCTCTCGTCTCTTAAGGACTGAAGCTTTCTTT
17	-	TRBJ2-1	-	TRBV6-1	CASSDLWGIEGSNEQFF	TGTGCCAGCAGTGATCTTTGGGGCATAGAAGGGAGCAATGAGCAGTTCTTC
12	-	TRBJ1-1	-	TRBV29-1	CSATWDVTEAFF	TGCAGCGCTACCTGGGATGTCACTGAAGCTTTCTTT
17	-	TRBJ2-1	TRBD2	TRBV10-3	CAISESTQGLPYNEQFF	TGTGCCATCAGTGAGTCGACTCAGGGACTACCGTACAATGAGCAGTTCTTC
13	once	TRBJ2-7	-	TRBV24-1	CATSPRGSYEQYF	TGTGCCACTTCCCCCAGGGGATCCTACGAGCAGTACTTC
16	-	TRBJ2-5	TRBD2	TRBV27	CASSLSRTSREETQYF	TGTGCCAGCAGTTTAAGCCGGACTAGCAGGGAAGAGACCCAGTACTTC
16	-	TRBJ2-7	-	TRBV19	CASSFNPGPSSYEQYF	TGTGCCAGTAGTTTTAATCCGGGCCCTAGCTCCTACGAGCAGTACTTC
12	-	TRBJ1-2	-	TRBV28	CASSPLSYGYTF	TGTGCCAGCAGTCCCCTCTCCTATGGCTACACCTTC
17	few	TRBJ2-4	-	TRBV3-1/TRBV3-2	CASSQVNRASSKNIQYF	TGTGCCAGCAGCCAAGTGAACCGAGCTAGCTCCAAAAACATTCAGTACTTC
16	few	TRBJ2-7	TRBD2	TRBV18	CASSPPGTTSGHEQYF	TGTGCCAGCTCACCGCCCGGGACTACCTCGGGGCACGAGCAGTACTTC
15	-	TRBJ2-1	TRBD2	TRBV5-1	CASSPDPGLAEAQFF	TGCGCCAGCAGCCCTGATCCGGGACTAGCGGAGGCACAGTTCTTC
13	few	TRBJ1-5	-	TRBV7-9	CASSLTGDQPQHF	TGTGCCAGCAGCTTGACAGGTGATCAGCCCCAGCATTTT
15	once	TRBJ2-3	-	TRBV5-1	CASSSGTDSADTQYF	TGCGCCAGCAGCTCCGGGACCGACTCAGCGGATACGCAGTATTTT
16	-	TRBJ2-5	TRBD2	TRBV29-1	CSVVPRLAGVDETQYF	TGCAGCGTTGTCCCTAGACTAGCGGGAGTGGATGAGACCCAGTACTTC
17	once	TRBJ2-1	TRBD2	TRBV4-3	CASSPHNLAGVSNEQFF	TGCGCCAGCAGCCCTCATAATCTAGCGGGAGTGAGCAATGAGCAGTTCTTC
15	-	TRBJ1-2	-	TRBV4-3	CASSQVAGTAYGYTF	TGCGCCAGCAGCCAAGTAGCAGGGACCGCCTATGGCTACACCTTC
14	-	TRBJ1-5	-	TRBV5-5	CASSLDAGYQPQHF	TGTGCCAGCAGCTTGGATGCAGGGTATCAGCCCCAGCATTTT
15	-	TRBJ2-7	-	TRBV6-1	CASSEVGTSSYEQYF	TGTGCCAGCAGTGAAGTCGGGACTTCGTCCTACGAGCAGTACTTC
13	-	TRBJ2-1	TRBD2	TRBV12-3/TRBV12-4	CACAGGAVNEQFF	TGTGCCTGTGCGGGGGGGGCGGTCAATGAGCAGTTCTTC
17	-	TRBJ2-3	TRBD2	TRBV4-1	CASSPEQRGGLTDTQYF	TGCGCCAGCAGCCCCGAACAGCGGGGGGGACTCACAGATACGCAGTATTTT
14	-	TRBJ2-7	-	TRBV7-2	CASSLAGTGYEQYF	TGTGCCAGCAGCTTAGCTGGGACCGGCTACGAGCAGTACTTC
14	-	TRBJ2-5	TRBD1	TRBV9	CASSPRTGGETQYF	TGTGCCAGCAGCCCACGGACAGGAGGAGAGACCCAGTACTTC
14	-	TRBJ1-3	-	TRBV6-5	CASSSISSGNTIYF	TGTGCCAGCAGCTCCATAAGCTCTGGAAACACCATATATTTT
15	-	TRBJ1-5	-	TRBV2	CASSEEQVRNQPQHF	TGTGCCAGCAGTGAAGAGCAGGTCCGCAATCAGCCCCAGCATTTT